Shown below are 14 T cell receptor beta chains from a single sample sequenced in a study of cytomegalovirus exposure and HLA in healthy donors. PCR employed 60 Vbeta and 13 Jbeta primers. This table comes from immunoSEQ multiplex PCR, and its TCRdb copy is limited to in-frame clones, with some not included. Here the sample spans about 89,000 clones, more than 70% being singletons. Sequenced sample: PBMCs. The receptor source for this set is a man aged 25-45 years in good health and CMV-seronegative.

The chain is built from TRBV7-2 and TRBJ2-5, with D hard to call. The CDR3 spans 14 residues. CDR1 is SGHTA, CDR2 FQGNSA, per germline. The ends were cut back, 1 base at V and 2 bases at J, with 8 bases in the middle. This chain's CDR3 is CASSLVGGQETQYF. The CDR3 DNA is TGTGCCAGCAGCTTAGTTGGCGGACAAGAGACCCAGTACTTC.

V gene TRBV7-2 combines with J gene TRBJ1-1; 8 nucleotides align to TRBD1. Trimming cost V 5 bases and J 4 bases; bases outside gene matches: 6. The CDR3 covers 14 residues. Germline V gene sequence: CDR1 SGHTA, CDR2 FQGNSA. The CDR3 loop is CASSLLTGGTEAFF. DNA of the CDR3: TGTGCCAGCAGCCTCCTTACAGGGGGCACTGAAGCTTTCTTT.

A word on this clone: The junction and the germline gene differ at one end; a read error may be behind it. The V and J genes are TRBV7-7 and TRBJ2-2; the match to TRBD1 covers 9 bases. CDR1 is SSHAT, CDR2 FNYEAQ, per germline (reference sequence). CDR3 length: 16 residues. The CDR3 DNA is TGTGCTAGCAGCCAAAGACAGGGGGGAAGCGCGGGGGAGCTGTTTTTT. Translation: CASSQRQGGSAGELFF. Full variable domain (remainder filled in from reference TRBV7-7 and TRBJ2-2): GAGVSQSPRYKVTKRGQDVTLRCDPISSHATLYWYQQALGQGPEFLTYFNYEAQPDKSGLPSDRFSAERPEGSISTLTIQRTEQRDSAMYRCASSQRQGGSAGELFFGEGSRLTVL.

The chain joins TRBV5-6 to TRBJ1-2, with D possibly matching TRBD1 (6 bases). In germline, CDR1 is SGHDT, CDR2 YYEEEE. V gave up 4 bases and J gave up 4 bases, with 8 bases separating them. The CDR3 totals 12 residues. CDR3 in amino acids: CASSQGFYGYTF. The CDR3 DNA follows: TGTGCCAGCAGCCAGGGGTTCTATGGCTACACCTTC.

This sequence joins TRBV5-1 and TRBJ2-7; 9 positions agree with TRBD1. Germline V gene sequence: CDR1 SGHRS, CDR2 YFSETQ. V lost 2 bases to trimming and J lost 3 bases; unmatched junction nucleotides: 6. The CDR3 totals 15 residues. For the CDR3, the DNA is TGCGCCAGCAGCTTACTACCGGGACAGGGCTACGAGCAGTACTTC. Its protein product is CASSLLPGQGYEQYF.

CDR3 sequence reads: CATSRDSGRETQYF. As DNA, the CDR3 is TGTGCCACCAGCAGAGATAGCGGGAGAGAGACCCAGTACTTC. The rearrangement links TRBV15 to TRBJ2-5; the match to TRBD2 covers 9 bases. With V trimmed by 0 bases and J by 4 bases, 0 bases remained unmatched. CDR3 length: 14 amino acids. The germline gives CDR1 LNHNV, CDR2 YYDKDF (reference sequence).

CDR3 residues: CASSPGTGSGTDTQYF. CDR3 bases: TGCGCCAGCAGCCCAGGTACGGGGTCGGGCACAGATACGCAGTATTTT. The chain is built from TRBV5-1 and TRBJ2-3, with D possibly matching TRBD2 (5 bases). The CDR3 spans 16 residues. CDR1 and CDR2 from the germline V gene are SGHRS and YFSETQ. Between the trimmed V and J ends, which lost 4 bases and 1 base, there was a span of 16 bases.

This clone was counted a single time. The chain is built from TRBV18 and TRBJ1-2; D call uncertain. Germline V lookup: CDR1 KGHSH, CDR2 LQKENI. This CDR3 has 16 amino acids. Trimming took off 0 bases at V and 4 bases at J, with 15 bases between the two ends. CDR3 residues: CASSPPSDSVGYGYTF. CDR3 DNA: TGTGCCAGCTCACCACCATCGGACTCGGTCGGCTATGGCTACACCTTC.

The V gene is TRBV13, the J gene TRBJ2-7; 8 bases map to TRBD2. This CDR3 contains 15 residues. Germline CDR1 PRHDT, CDR2 FYEKMQ (reference sequence). Trimming cost V 9 bases and J 2 bases; bases outside gene matches: 12. This chain's CDR3 is CASSGRGTRAYEQYF. CDR3 DNA: TGTGCCAGTTCGGGGCGGGGGACTAGGGCCTACGAGCAGTACTTC.

This sequence joins TRBV5-4 and TRBJ1-4; D gene unclear. The germline CDR1 and CDR2 sequences are SGHNT and YYREEE (reference sequence). The V end was cut by 4 bases, the J end by 0 bases, with 10 bases between. The CDR3 contains 15 residues. The DNA for the CDR3 is TGTGCCAGCAGCCCCGGTATTGCAACTAATGAAAAACTGTTTTTT. Protein product: CASSPGIATNEKLFF.

The chain recombines TRBV6-1 with TRBJ1-6, with 11 bases identical to TRBD1. Germline assignment: CDR1 MNHNS and CDR2 SASEGT. The V gene end was trimmed by 1 base and the J gene end by 5 bases; junction bases not matched to a gene: 1. This CDR3 has 16 amino acids. The CDR3 protein is CASSEGTGGDNSPLHF. The CDR3 coding sequence is TGTGCCAGCAGTGAAGGGACAGGGGGCGATAATTCACCCCTCCACTTT.

This clone was counted at least ten times. This CDR3 is CASSYAPGSAYGYTF. CDR3 in DNA: TGTGCCAGCAGTTACGCCCCAGGGTCTGCCTATGGCTACACCTTC. This chain joins TRBV6-5 and TRBJ1-2; TRBD1 is a possible D gene (5 bases). The V and J ends lost 2 bases and 4 bases respectively, with 14 bases between them. The CDR3 sequence is 15 residues long. CDR1 and CDR2 from the germline V gene are MNHEY and SVGAGI.

The V gene is TRBV9, the J gene TRBJ1-1; D is perhaps TRBD1 (6 bases). Per germline, CDR1 SGDLS and CDR2 YYNGEE. The V end lost 1 base, the J end lost 1 base, and 8 bases lay between the germline ends. The CDR3 length is 14 residues. The CDR3 loop is CASSVTGSNTEAFF. DNA for the CDR3: TGTGCCAGCAGCGTAACAGGGTCGAACACTGAAGCTTTCTTT.

V is TRBV6-5 and J is TRBJ2-1; a possible D gene is TRBD2 (6 bases). The V and J ends lost 2 bases and 9 bases respectively, with 8 bases between them. The CDR3 sequence is 12 residues long. Germline CDR1 MNHEY, CDR2 SVGAGI. Written as DNA, the CDR3 is TGTGCCAGCAGTTACGGAGGGAGTGAGCAGTTCTTC. Its protein is CASSYGGSEQFF.